These 11 T cell receptor beta chains share one sample of origin, sequenced in a study of cytomegalovirus exposure and HLA in healthy donors. PCR was performed using 60 Vbeta and 13 Jbeta primers. TCRdb's table, derived via immunoSEQ multiplex PCR, lists solely in-frame clones and lacks some. In the table there are some 150,000 clones, 76% of which are singletons. Sequenced input: PBMCs. The receptors come from a female donor in good health and CMV-seropositive.

The rearrangement links TRBV2 to TRBJ1-5; perhaps TRBD1 as D (6 bases). The CDR3 covers 14 residues. Germline V gene sequence: CDR1 SNHLY, CDR2 FYNNEI. The V end lost 5 bases, the J end lost 4 bases, and 12 bases lay between the germline ends. DNA of the CDR3: TGTGCCAGCAGTCCCGGGACACCAAATCAGCCCCAGCATTTT. Translating gives CASSPGTPNQPQHF. The complete variable domain, with remaining parts taken from reference TRBV2 and TRBJ1-5, reads EPEVTQTPSHQVTQMGQEVILRCVPISNHLYFYWYRQILGQKVEFLVSFYNNEISEKSEIFDDQFSVERPDGSNFTLKIRSTKLEDSAMYFCASSPGTPNQPQHFGDGTRLSIL.

The rearrangement links TRBV4-1 to TRBJ2-2; 7 nucleotides line up with TRBD1. The CDR3 is 15 amino acids. The germline gives CDR1 MGHRA, CDR2 YSYEKL. V was clipped by 3 bases and J by 1 base; unmatched bases: 2. The CDR3 spells CASSQGQQNTGELFF. The CDR3 nucleotides are TGCGCCAGCAGCCAGGGACAGCAGAACACCGGGGAGCTGTTTTTT.

The chain joins TRBV5-1 to TRBJ1-2; D remains unclear. The CDR3 has 14 residues. V was clipped by 4 bases and J by 8 bases, with 18 bases between them. CDR1 and CDR2 (germline): SGHRS, YFSETQ. CDR3 DNA: TGCGCCAGCAGCGTCCTTGAGGGCCTAGACGGCTACACCTTC. Residues: CASSVLEGLDGYTF.

J is TRBJ2-1 and V is TRBV2; 8 bases align to TRBD2. The CDR3 sequence is 16 residues long. Germline V gene data show CDR1 as SNHLY and CDR2 as FYNNEI. V dropped 5 bases and J dropped 6; count of bases not matched to a gene: 12. CDR3 amino acids: CASSNSQAGAGNEQFF. DNA for the CDR3: TGTGCCAGCAGTAATTCTCAAGCGGGGGCGGGCAATGAGCAGTTCTTC.

V is TRBV5-1 and J is TRBJ1-2; 12 nucleotides match TRBD1. Germline trimming cut 7 bases from V and 6 bases from J; bases unmatched to any gene: 7. CDR1 is SGHRS, CDR2 YFSETQ, per germline. CDR3 size: 14 residues. In DNA form, the CDR3 reads TGCGCCAGCCGATTAGGGACAGGGGGCGATGGCTACACCTTC. Translation: CASRLGTGGDGYTF. Using reference TRBV5-1 and TRBJ1-2 for the parts outside the CDR3, the full variable domain is KAGVTQTPRYLIKTRGQQVTLSCSPISGHRSVSWYQQTPGQGLQFLFEYFSETQRNKGNFPGRFSGRQFSNSRSEMNVSTLELGDSALYLCASRLGTGGDGYTFGSGTRLTVV.

This clone was seen a few times. This CDR3 is CASSKPGLAGGETQYF. Here the CDR3 DNA reads TGCGCCAGCAGCAAACCGGGACTAGCGGGAGGAGAGACCCAGTACTTC. The chain has TRBV5-1 and TRBJ2-5; 15 bases line up with TRBD2. Germline V lookup: CDR1 SGHRS, CDR2 YFSETQ. CDR3 length equals 16 residues. Losses at the gene ends were 4 bases for V and 4 bases for J; bases not matched to a gene: 5. Drawing the rest from reference TRBV5-1 and TRBJ2-5, the complete variable domain is KAGVTQTPRYLIKTRGQQVTLSCSPISGHRSVSWYQQTPGQGLQFLFEYFSETQRNKGNFPGRFSGRQFSNSRSEMNVSTLELGDSALYLCASSKPGLAGGETQYFGPGTRLLVL.

The chain employs TRBV10-1 and TRBJ2-7, with D possibly being TRBD1 (6 bases). V lost 7 bases and J lost 0, with 7 bases in between. Germline V gene lookup returns CDR1 WNHNN and CDR2 SYGVQD (reference sequence). This CDR3 contains 12 residues. CDR3 sequence reads: CASTDSSYEQYF. As DNA, the CDR3 is TGCGCCAGCACGGACAGCTCCTACGAGCAGTACTTC.

The chain is built from TRBV27 and TRBJ2-5; 7 nucleotides line up with TRBD2. Germline-derived CDR1 and CDR2 are MNHEY and SMNVEV (reference sequence). V lost 6 bases and J lost 4; bases outside the gene matches: 8. The CDR3 is made up of 14 amino acids. CDR3 in DNA: TGTGCCAGCAGAGGACTAGTGAGCGGAGAGACCCAGTACTTC. Its protein is CASRGLVSGETQYF.

The chain joins TRBV7-3 to TRBJ2-5; 8 bases are a match to TRBD2. The germline CDR1 and CDR2 sequences are SGHTA and FQGTGA. With V trimmed by 5 bases and J by 6 bases, 8 bases remained unmatched. The CDR3 is made up of 14 amino acids. CDR3 loop: CASSPDGGAKTQYF. In DNA form, the CDR3 reads TGTGCCAGCAGCCCGGACGGGGGGGCGAAGACCCAGTACTTC.

This rearrangement joins TRBV5-4 to TRBJ1-4; 7 bases align to TRBD1. Germline V gene lookup returns CDR1 SGHNT and CDR2 YYREEE (reference sequence). The length of the CDR3 is 15 residues. The V and J ends lost 3 bases and 5 bases, in that order; junction bases with no gene match: 7. The CDR3 reads CASSSDGTVNEKLFF. The CDR3 DNA is TGTGCCAGCAGCTCGGACGGGACAGTAAATGAAAAACTGTTTTTT. Variable domain in full (rest from reference TRBV5-4 and TRBJ1-4): ETGVTQSPTHLIKTRGQQVTLRCSSQSGHNTVSWYQQALGQGPQFIFQYYREEENGRGNFPPRFSGLQFPNYSSELNVNALELDDSALYLCASSSDGTVNEKLFFGSGTQLSVL.

The chain combines TRBV30 with TRBJ2-1, with 13 bases lining up with TRBD2. CDR3 length equals 13 residues. V gave up 8 bases and J gave up 8 bases; unmatched junction bases: 6. Germline lookup yields CDR1 GTSNPN and CDR2 SVGIG (reference sequence). The CDR3 region has the DNA TGTGCCGCACGGACTAGCGGGGGTTATGAGCAGTTCTTC. It specifies CAARTSGGYEQFF.